This TCR beta chain was documented in a study of identical twins. TCRdb re-called the 5' RACE reads through MiXCR, storing one row per CDR3 protein. The repertoire holds some 660,000 distinct CDR3 sequences, with more than 6.5% as singletons. The ends lost 5 bases at V and 7 bases at J; junction bases unmatched: 13. Germline assignment: CDR1 SGHTA and CDR2 FQGNSA. This CDR3 spans 16 amino acids. These same data were also listed under a study on yellow fever vaccine responses in identical twins.

The clonotype comes from a woman under 30 in good health. The chain recombines TRBV7-2 with TRBJ2-7; 11 nucleotides line up with TRBD2. The sample taken for sequencing was PBMCs. CDR3 in DNA: TGTGCCAGCAGCCCGCCTGTTAGCGGGGGGGCCGAAGAGCAGTACTTC. Residues: CASSPPVSGGAEEQYF.